This TCR beta chain is drawn from a study of cytomegalovirus exposure and HLA in healthy donors. The study ran its PCR with 60 Vbeta and 13 Jbeta primers. The data were produced by immunoSEQ multiplex PCR, yet TCRdb's version contains in-frame clones alone and is incomplete. The sample includes about 93,000 clones, around 80% of them seen just once. This clone was detected only a few times. The sample carries other DNA sequences with the same CDR3. The germline V gene encodes CDR1 SNHLY and CDR2 FYNNEI. CDR3 length: 12 amino acids. V was trimmed by 6 bases and J by 2 bases, leaving 8 bases between them.

The sequencing sample was made of PBMCs. The TCR comes from a man between 25 and 39 years old in good health and CMV-seronegative. The genes are TRBV2 and TRBJ2-7; possible D gene TRBD1, 5 bases. The CDR3 sequence: CASSATAYEQYF. CDR3 DNA: TGTGCCAGCAGCGCGACAGCCTACGAGCAGTACTTC. Drawing the rest from reference TRBV2 and TRBJ2-7, the complete variable domain is EPEVTQTPSHQVTQMGQEVILRCVPISNHLYFYWYRQILGQKVEFLVSFYNNEISEKSEIFDDQFSVERPDGSNFTLKIRSTKLEDSAMYFCASSATAYEQYFGPGTRLTVT.